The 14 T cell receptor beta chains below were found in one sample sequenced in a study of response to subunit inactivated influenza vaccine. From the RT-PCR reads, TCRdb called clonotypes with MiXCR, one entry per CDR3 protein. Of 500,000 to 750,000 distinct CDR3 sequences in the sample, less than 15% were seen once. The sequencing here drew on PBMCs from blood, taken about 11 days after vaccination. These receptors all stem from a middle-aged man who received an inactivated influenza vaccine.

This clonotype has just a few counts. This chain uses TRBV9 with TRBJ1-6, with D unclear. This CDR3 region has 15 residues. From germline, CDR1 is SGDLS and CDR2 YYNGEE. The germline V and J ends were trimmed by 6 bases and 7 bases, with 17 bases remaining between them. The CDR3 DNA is TGTGCCAGCACCCCCACGACCGACCAAAATTCACCCCTCCACTTT. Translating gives CASTPTTDQNSPLHF.

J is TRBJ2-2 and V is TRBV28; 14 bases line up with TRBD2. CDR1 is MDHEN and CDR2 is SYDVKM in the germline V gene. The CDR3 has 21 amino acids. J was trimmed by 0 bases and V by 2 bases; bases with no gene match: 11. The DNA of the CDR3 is TGTGCCAGCAGTTTAAGGCGGGCCGGGACTAGCGGGAGTCCGAACACCGGGGAGCTGTTTTTT. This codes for CASSLRRAGTSGSPNTGELFF.

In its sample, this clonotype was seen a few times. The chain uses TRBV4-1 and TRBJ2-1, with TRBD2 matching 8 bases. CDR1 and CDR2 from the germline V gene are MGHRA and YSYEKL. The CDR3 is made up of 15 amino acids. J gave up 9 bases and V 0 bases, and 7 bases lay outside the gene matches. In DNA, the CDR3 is TGCGCCAGCAGCCAAGAACTAGCGGTTAATGGTGAGCAGTTCTTC. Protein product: CASSQELAVNGEQFF.

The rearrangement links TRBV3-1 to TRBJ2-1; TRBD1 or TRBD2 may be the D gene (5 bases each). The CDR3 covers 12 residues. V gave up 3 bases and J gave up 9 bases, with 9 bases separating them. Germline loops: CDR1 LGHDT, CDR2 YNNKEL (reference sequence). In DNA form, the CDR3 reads TGTGCCAGCAGCCACGGGGCCACTGAGCAGTTCTTC. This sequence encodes CASSHGATEQFF.

CDR3 sequence (DNA): TGTGCCAGCAGCCGCGGGGCTAGCGCAGACAATGAGCAGTTCTTC. Its protein is CASSRGASADNEQFF. The rearrangement uses TRBV7-2 and TRBJ2-1, with D maybe TRBD2 (6 bases). Trimming cost V 5 bases and J 5 bases, with 16 bases left between them. Germline assignment: CDR1 SGHTA and CDR2 FQGNSA. This CDR3 spans 15 amino acids. The whole variable domain, remainder taken from reference TRBV7-2 and TRBJ2-1, is GAGVSQSPSNKVTEKGKDVELRCDPISGHTALYWYRQSLGQGLEFLIYFQGNSAPDKSGLPSDRFSAERTGGSVSTLTIQRTQQEDSAVYLCASSRGASADNEQFFGPGTRLTVL.

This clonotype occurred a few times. CDR3 sequence reads: CASRRQGEETQYF. CDR3 sequence (DNA): TGTGCCAGCAGAAGACAGGGAGAAGAGACCCAGTACTTC. The V call is TRBV5-6, the J call TRBJ2-5; TRBD1 aligns across 7 bases. CDR1 and CDR2 from the germline V gene are SGHDT and YYEEEE. The length of the CDR3 is 13 residues. The junction had 4 bases not matched to a gene; V was cut back by 5 bases and J by 3 bases.

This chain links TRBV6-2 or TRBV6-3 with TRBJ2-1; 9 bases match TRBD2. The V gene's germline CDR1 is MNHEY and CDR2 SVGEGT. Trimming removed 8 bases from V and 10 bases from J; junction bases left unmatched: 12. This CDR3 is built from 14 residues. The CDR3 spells CASGLAGPLSEQFF. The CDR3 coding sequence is TGTGCCAGCGGCCTAGCGGGACCCCTAAGCGAGCAGTTCTTC.

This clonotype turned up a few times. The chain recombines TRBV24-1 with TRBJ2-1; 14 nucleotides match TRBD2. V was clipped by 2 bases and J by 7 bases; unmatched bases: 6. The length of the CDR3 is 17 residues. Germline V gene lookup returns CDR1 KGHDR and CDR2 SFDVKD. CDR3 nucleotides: TGTGCCACCAGTGATTCGGGACTAGCGGGGGAGAGGAATGAGCAGTTCTTC. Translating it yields CATSDSGLAGERNEQFF.

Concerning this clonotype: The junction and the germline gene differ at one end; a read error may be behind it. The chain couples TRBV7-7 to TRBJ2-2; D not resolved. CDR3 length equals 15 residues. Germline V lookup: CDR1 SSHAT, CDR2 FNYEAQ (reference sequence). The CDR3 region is CASSLESSNTGELFF. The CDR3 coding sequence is TGTGCTAGCAGCTTAGAGTCGTCGAACACCGGGGAGCTGTTTTTT.

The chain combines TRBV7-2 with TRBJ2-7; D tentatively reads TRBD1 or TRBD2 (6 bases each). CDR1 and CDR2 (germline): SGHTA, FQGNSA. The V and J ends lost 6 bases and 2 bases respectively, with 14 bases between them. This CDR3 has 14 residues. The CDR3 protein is CASSPSGGPYEQYF. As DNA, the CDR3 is TGTGCCAGCAGTCCTTCCGGGGGCCCCTACGAGCAGTACTTC. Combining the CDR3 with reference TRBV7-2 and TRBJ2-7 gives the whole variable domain GAGVSQSPSNKVTEKGKDVELRCDPISGHTALYWYRQSLGQGLEFLIYFQGNSAPDKSGLPSDRFSAERTGGSVSTLTIQRTQQEDSAVYLCASSPSGGPYEQYFGPGTRLTVT.

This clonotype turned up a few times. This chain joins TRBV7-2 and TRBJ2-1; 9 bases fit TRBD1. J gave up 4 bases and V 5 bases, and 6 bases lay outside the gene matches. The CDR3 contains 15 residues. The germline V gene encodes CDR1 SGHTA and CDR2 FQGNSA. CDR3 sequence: CASSRGQGWYNEQFF. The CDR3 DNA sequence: TGTGCCAGCAGCCGCGGACAGGGGTGGTACAATGAGCAGTTCTTC.

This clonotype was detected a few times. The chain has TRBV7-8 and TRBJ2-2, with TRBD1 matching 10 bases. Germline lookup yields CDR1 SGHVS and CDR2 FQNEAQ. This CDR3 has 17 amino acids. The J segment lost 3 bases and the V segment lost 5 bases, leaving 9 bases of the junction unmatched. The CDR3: CASSLIPGTGDTGELFF. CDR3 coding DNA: TGTGCCAGCAGCCTAATTCCCGGGACAGGGGACACCGGGGAGCTGTTTTTT. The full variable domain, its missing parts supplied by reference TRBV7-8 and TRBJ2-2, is GAGVSQSPRYKVAKRGQDVALRCDPISGHVSLFWYQQALGQGPEFLTYFQNEAQLDKSGLPSDRFFAERPEGSVSTLKIQRTQQEDSAVYLCASSLIPGTGDTGELFFGEGSRLTVL.

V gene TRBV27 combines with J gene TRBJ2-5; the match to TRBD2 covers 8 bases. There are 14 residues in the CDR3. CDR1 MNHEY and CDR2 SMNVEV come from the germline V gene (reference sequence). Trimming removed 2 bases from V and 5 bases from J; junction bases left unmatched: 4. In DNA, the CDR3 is TGTGCCAGCAGTTTAGGGGGACTAGAGGAGACCCAGTACTTC. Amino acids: CASSLGGLEETQYF.

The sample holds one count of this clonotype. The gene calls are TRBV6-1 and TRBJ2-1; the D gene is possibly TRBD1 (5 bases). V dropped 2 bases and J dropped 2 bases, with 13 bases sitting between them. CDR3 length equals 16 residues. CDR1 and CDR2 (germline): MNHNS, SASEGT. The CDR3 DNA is TGTGCCAGCAGTGAATACGGACAAGTCCCCTACAATGAGCAGTTCTTC. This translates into CASSEYGQVPYNEQFF.